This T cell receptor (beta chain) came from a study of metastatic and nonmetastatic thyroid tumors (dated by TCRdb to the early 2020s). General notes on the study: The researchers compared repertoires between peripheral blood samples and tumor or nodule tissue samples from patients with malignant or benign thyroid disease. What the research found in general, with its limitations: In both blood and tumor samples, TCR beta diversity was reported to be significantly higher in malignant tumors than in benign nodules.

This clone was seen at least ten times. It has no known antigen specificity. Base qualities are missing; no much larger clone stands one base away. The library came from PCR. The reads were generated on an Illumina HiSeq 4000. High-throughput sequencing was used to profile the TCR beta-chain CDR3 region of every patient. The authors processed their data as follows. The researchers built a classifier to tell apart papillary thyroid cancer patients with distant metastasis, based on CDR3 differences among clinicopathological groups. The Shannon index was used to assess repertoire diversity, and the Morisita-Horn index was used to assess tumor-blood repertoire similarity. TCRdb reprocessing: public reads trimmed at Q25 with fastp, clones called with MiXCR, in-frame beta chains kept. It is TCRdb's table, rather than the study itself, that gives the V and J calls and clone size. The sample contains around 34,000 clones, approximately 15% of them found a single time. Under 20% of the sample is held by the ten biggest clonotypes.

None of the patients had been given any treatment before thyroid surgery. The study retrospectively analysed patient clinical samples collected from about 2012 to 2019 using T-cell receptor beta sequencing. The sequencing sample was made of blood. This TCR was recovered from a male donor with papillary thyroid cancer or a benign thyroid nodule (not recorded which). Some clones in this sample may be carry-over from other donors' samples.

Here the CDR3 is given as CASSLNPMFTDTQYF. In nucleotides, the sequence is TGTGCCAGCAGCTTAAACCCAATGTTCACAGATACGCAGTATTTT. Recombination linked TRBV7-3 to TRBJ2-3; the D gene cannot be named for sure. From the cysteine up to the phenylalanine, the CDR3 has a length of 15 residues. Here the CDR3 DNA is all that survives: 45 bases in frame from base 1. Cut back by 1 base and 2 bases, the V and J ends lie 10 bases apart. Sequences SGHTA (CDR1) and FQGTGA (CDR2) are obtained from the germline V gene.